These T cell receptor beta chains were read from a single sample in a study of blood T cell repertoires in COVID-19. Repertoires were generated with immunoSEQ multiplex PCR, while TCRdb's copy carries only in-frame clones and drops some. The sample has about 480,000 clones, around 85% seen once. The sequencing sample was made of PBMCs or T cells enriched from blood (not recorded which). The receptors were gathered from a woman aged 55 to 70 who had recovered from COVID-19. CDR3s include the opening cysteine and the closing phenylalanine or tryptophan. Fields, in order: CDR3 protein, CDR3 DNA, J gene, D gene, V gene, clone size. D genes are given only for firm matches. Some rows mark clone size as missing; the rest say once, few, many or name a class of expanded clone.

cdr3_aa: CASSQEGVNTGELFF; cdr3_nt: TGTGCCAGCAGCCAAGAAGGGGTAAACACCGGGGAGCTGTTTTTT; j_call: TRBJ2-2; d_call: NA; v_call: TRBV4-2; clone_size: few
cdr3_aa: CASRGTGVAGNTIYF; cdr3_nt: TGTGCCAGCAGGGGGACAGGGGTTGCTGGAAACACCATATATTTT; j_call: TRBJ1-3; d_call: TRBD1; v_call: TRBV27; clone_size: few
cdr3_aa: CASSVSGITGELFF; cdr3_nt: TGTGCCAGCAGCGTTTCAGGGATCACCGGGGAGCTGTTTTTT; j_call: TRBJ2-2; d_call: NA; v_call: TRBV9; clone_size: NA
cdr3_aa: CSVVSSDNEQFF; cdr3_nt: TGCAGCGTTGTTAGCAGCGACAATGAGCAGTTCTTC; j_call: TRBJ2-1; d_call: NA; v_call: TRBV29-1; clone_size: once
cdr3_aa: CACKVGDRNSPLHF; cdr3_nt: TGTGCCTGCAAGGTGGGGGACAGAAATTCACCCCTCCACTTT; j_call: TRBJ1-6; d_call: TRBD1; v_call: TRBV2; clone_size: NA
cdr3_aa: CASSERGGNTEAFF; cdr3_nt: TGCGCCAGCAGTGAGAGGGGGGGGAACACTGAAGCTTTCTTT; j_call: TRBJ1-1; d_call: NA; v_call: TRBV10-1; clone_size: once
cdr3_aa: CASSPQGRGTTNYGYTF; cdr3_nt: TGTGCCAGCAGCCCACAGGGCAGAGGGACTACTAACTATGGCTACACCTTC; j_call: TRBJ1-2; d_call: NA; v_call: TRBV7-9; clone_size: NA
cdr3_aa: CASSFIGQSPYNEQFF; cdr3_nt: TGCGCCAGCAGCTTCATCGGACAGAGTCCCTACAATGAGCAGTTCTTC; j_call: TRBJ2-1; d_call: NA; v_call: TRBV5-1; clone_size: NA
cdr3_aa: CASSPLRTGQNSPLHF; cdr3_nt: TGTGCCAGCAGTCCCCTCCGGACAGGTCAGAATTCACCCCTCCACTTT; j_call: TRBJ1-6; d_call: TRBD1; v_call: TRBV28; clone_size: NA
cdr3_aa: CASSAHRQGALSNQPQHF; cdr3_nt: TGTGCCAGCAGTGCCCACAGACAGGGGGCCTTGAGCAATCAGCCCCAGCATTTT; j_call: TRBJ1-5; d_call: TRBD1; v_call: TRBV6-1; clone_size: NA
cdr3_aa: CATSVSQGRTDTQYF; cdr3_nt: TGTGCCACCAGTGTATCCCAGGGGCGCACAGATACGCAGTATTTT; j_call: TRBJ2-3; d_call: NA; v_call: TRBV24-1; clone_size: once
cdr3_aa: CASSPGVNSEKLFF; cdr3_nt: TGTGCCAGCAGCCCGGGGGTGAATTCTGAAAAACTGTTTTTT; j_call: TRBJ1-4; d_call: NA; v_call: TRBV3-1/TRBV3-2; clone_size: once
cdr3_aa: CASSTGRTGRYGYTF; cdr3_nt: TGTGCCAGCAGTACAGGTCGGACAGGGAGGTATGGCTACACCTTC; j_call: TRBJ1-2; d_call: TRBD1; v_call: TRBV6-2/TRBV6-3; clone_size: NA
cdr3_aa: CASSEWAGLGTTDTQYF; cdr3_nt: TGTGCCAGCAGTGAATGGGCAGGGTTAGGCACCACAGATACGCAGTATTTT; j_call: TRBJ2-3; d_call: NA; v_call: TRBV2; clone_size: many
cdr3_aa: CASSLGGPVDNYGYTF; cdr3_nt: TGCGCCAGCAGCTTAGGGGGTCCGGTTGATAACTATGGCTACACCTTC; j_call: TRBJ1-2; d_call: NA; v_call: TRBV5-1; clone_size: NA
cdr3_aa: CAPGVPLTDTQYF; cdr3_nt: TGTGCCCCGGGAGTACCCTTAACAGATACGCAGTATTTT; j_call: TRBJ2-3; d_call: NA; v_call: TRBV24-1; clone_size: NA
cdr3_aa: CASSLVGTPNSGNTIYF; cdr3_nt: TGTGCCAGCAGCTTAGTAGGGACACCTAACTCTGGAAACACCATATATTTT; j_call: TRBJ1-3; d_call: NA; v_call: TRBV7-2; clone_size: NA
cdr3_aa: CASSPRDRKEKLFF; cdr3_nt: TGTGCCAGCAGCCCCCGGGACAGGAAAGAAAAACTGTTTTTT; j_call: TRBJ1-4; d_call: TRBD1; v_call: TRBV3-1/TRBV3-2; clone_size: NA
cdr3_aa: CASSRTATNEKLFF; cdr3_nt: TGTGCCAGCAGTCGGACAGCTACTAATGAAAAACTGTTTTTT; j_call: TRBJ1-4; d_call: NA; v_call: TRBV6-5; clone_size: NA
cdr3_aa: CAWSPGFEQYF; cdr3_nt: TGTGCCTGGAGTCCGGGGTTCGAGCAGTACTTC; j_call: TRBJ2-7; d_call: NA; v_call: TRBV30; clone_size: NA
cdr3_aa: CASSPKTNTGELFF; cdr3_nt: TGTGCCAGCAGCCCCAAAACGAACACCGGGGAGCTGTTTTTT; j_call: TRBJ2-2; d_call: NA; v_call: TRBV5-8; clone_size: few
cdr3_aa: CASRRQGKLYGYTF; cdr3_nt: TGTGCCAGTAGGCGACAGGGCAAACTCTATGGCTACACCTTC; j_call: TRBJ1-2; d_call: TRBD1; v_call: TRBV19; clone_size: NA
cdr3_aa: CASSIGTGEDSPLHF; cdr3_nt: TGTGCCAGCTCAATCGGGACAGGGGAGGATTCACCCCTCCACTTT; j_call: TRBJ1-6; d_call: TRBD1; v_call: TRBV18; clone_size: NA
cdr3_aa: CASGLAPNTEAFF; cdr3_nt: TGTGCTAGTGGTTTGGCCCCTAACACTGAAGCTTTCTTT; j_call: TRBJ1-1; d_call: NA; v_call: TRBV12-5; clone_size: NA
cdr3_aa: CASSSGQGTYNSPLHF; cdr3_nt: TGTGCCAGCAGCTCTGGACAGGGAACTTATAATTCACCCCTCCACTTT; j_call: TRBJ1-6; d_call: TRBD1; v_call: TRBV5-4; clone_size: NA